This passage covers 5 T cell receptor beta chains from one sample sequenced in a study of human T cells and chemical hapten exposure. Time point of the sample: patch test 1, 2 weeks after DPC sensitization. Sample treatment: therapeutic diphenylcyclopropenone sensitization with weekly scalp DPC. TCRdb redid the calling of the RACE reads with MiXCR, one entry per CDR3 protein. The table includes 370,000 or so distinct CDR3 sequences, around 4.8% detected once. The sample consisted of whole blood, taken in connection with sensitization to the hapten diphenylcyclopropenone (DPC). The receptors derive from a woman in her forties or fifties with alopecia areata. Some clones in this sample may be carry-over from other donors' samples.

This clonotype was recorded many times. J is TRBJ2-3 and V is TRBV7-2; no reliable D call. Germline lookup yields CDR1 SGHTA and CDR2 FQGNSA. V lost 4 bases and J lost 5, with 13 bases in between. CDR3 length equals 14 residues. CDR3 in amino acids: CASSSEGLIDTQYF. CDR3 in DNA: TGTGCCAGCAGCTCTGAAGGGCTGATAGATACGCAGTATTTT.

This clonotype has at least ten counts. The gene calls are TRBV12-3 or TRBV12-4 and TRBJ1-5; 8 bases are shared with TRBD1. With V trimmed by 4 bases and J by 1 base, 3 bases remained unmatched. The CDR3 totals 15 residues. The CDR3 sequence is CASSWTGRSNQPQHF. As DNA, the CDR3 is TGTGCCAGCAGTTGGACAGGGCGGAGCAATCAGCCCCAGCATTTT.

This clonotype was recorded at least ten times. V is TRBV20-1 and J is TRBJ2-7; 8 bases agree with TRBD1. Losses at the gene ends were 7 bases for V and 4 bases for J; bases not matched to a gene: 6. Germline CDR1 reads DFQATT; CDR2 reads SNEGSKA (reference sequence). This CDR3 is built from 12 residues. The CDR3 reads CSVRQGIYEQYF. The CDR3 DNA sequence: TGCAGTGTGAGACAGGGGATTTACGAGCAGTACTTC.

This clonotype was counted at least ten times. The V and J genes are TRBV24-1 and TRBJ2-1, with D perhaps given as TRBD1 or TRBD2 (5 bases each). CDR1 and CDR2 (germline): KGHDR, SFDVKD. V was shortened by 3 bases and J by 10 bases, with 12 bases between the two germline ends. CDR3 size: 13 residues. The CDR3 DNA reads TGTGCCACCAGTGATCCTGGGACGGTCGAGCAGTTCTTC. It is translated as CATSDPGTVEQFF.

The chain carries TRBV9 and TRBJ2-2; perhaps TRBD2 as D (5 bases). The germline CDR1 and CDR2 sequences are SGDLS and YYNGEE. The CDR3 totals 16 residues. Trimming left V 0 bases short and J 7 bases short, with 16 bases between. The CDR3: CASSVDLGLDYGELFF. The CDR3 DNA reads as TGTGCCAGCAGCGTAGACCTAGGACTCGATTACGGGGAGCTGTTTTTT.